The rows below give T cell receptor beta chains drawn from one sample of a study of vaccination and CD4 T cells after COVID-19. Which antigens these TCRs recognize remains unknown. From the PCR reads, TCRdb called clonotypes with MiXCR, one entry per CDR3 protein. The sample records about 9,700 distinct CDR3 sequences, under 55% being singletons. The sample taken for sequencing was CD4+ T cells from blood, cultured in vitro. These receptors all stem from a human donor in good health. Each CDR3 is given with its conserved first and last residue. The D gene is left open where the match is weak. Clone sizes are given selectively: once, few, many, or a class where the clone is expanded.

NA	TRBV7-9	NA	TRBJ1-5	CASSLGSQGGRPQHF	TGTGCCAGCAGCTTAGGTTCACAGGGAGGGAGGCCCCAGCATTTT
NA	TRBV19	NA	TRBJ2-3	CASSILGSTDTQYF	TGTGCCAGTAGTATCTTAGGAAGCACAGATACGCAGTATTTT
NA	TRBV15	NA	TRBJ2-3	CATSKSEGTQYF	TGTGCCACCAGCAAGAGCGAAGGGACGCAGTATTTT
NA	TRBV19	few	TRBJ1-2	CASSIDLRSTNYGYTF	TGTGCCAGTAGTATAGACCTCCGCAGCACGAACTATGGCTACACCTTC
NA	TRBV20-1	few	TRBJ2-7	CSAYSTGNEQYF	TGCAGTGCTTACTCTACAGGGAACGAGCAGTACTTC
NA	TRBV28	NA	TRBJ1-6	CASTRTSYNSPLHF	TGTGCCAGCACCCGGACATCCTATAATTCACCCCTCCACTTT
NA	TRBV6-7	NA	TRBJ2-1	CASLARRGLPNEQFF	TGTGCCAGTCTAGCGAGAAGGGGGCTCCCCAATGAGCAGTTCTTC
NA	TRBV6-1	NA	TRBJ1-5	CASSVVSNQPQHF	TGTGCCAGCAGTGTCGTAAGCAATCAGCCCCAGCATTTT
NA	TRBV28	once	TRBJ1-4	CASGGLPEKLFF	TGTGCCAGCGGCGGGCTCCCTGAAAAACTGTTTTTT
NA	TRBV21-1	NA	TRBJ1-1	CASSTRGEQGARWRAFF	TGTGCCAGCAGCACAAGAGGGGAGCAGGGGGCGCGTTGGAGGGCTTTCTTT
NA	TRBV4-2	few	TRBJ2-3	CASSQGGDTDTQYF	TGTGCCAGCAGCCAAGGGGGAGACACAGATACGCAGTATTTT
TRBD1	TRBV28	few	TRBJ1-6	CASSLGDRYNSPLHF	TGTGCCAGCAGTTTAGGGGACAGATATAATTCACCCCTCCACTTT
NA	TRBV11-1	NA	TRBJ2-3	CASSFRGQGAQYF	TGTGCCAGCAGCTTCAGAGGCCAGGGTGCGCAGTATTTT
NA	TRBV5-4	NA	TRBJ2-2	CASSYERTGELFF	TGTGCCAGCAGTTACGAGAGAACCGGGGAGCTGTTTTTT
NA	TRBV11-2	NA	TRBJ1-1	CASSWQTENTEAFF	TGTGCCAGCAGCTGGCAGACAGAGAACACTGAAGCTTTCTTT
NA	TRBV20-1	NA	TRBJ1-1	CSAIGPGDTEAFF	TGCAGTGCTATAGGGCCCGGGGACACTGAAGCTTTCTTT
TRBD2	TRBV12-3/TRBV12-4	large	TRBJ2-5	CASSFWGGDQETQYF	TGTGCCAGCAGTTTCTGGGGGGGAGACCAAGAGACCCAGTACTTC
NA	TRBV5-4	once	TRBJ1-2	CASSLVGGTYGYTF	TGTGCCAGCAGCTTAGTGGGGGGGACTTATGGCTACACCTTC
NA	TRBV19	NA	TRBJ2-1	CASSGSGDNEQFF	TGTGCCAGCAGCGGTAGCGGAGACAATGAGCAGTTCTTC
NA	TRBV7-9	few	TRBJ2-5	CASRRGGRETQYF	TGTGCCAGCAGGAGGGGGGGGCGAGAGACCCAGTACTTC
NA	TRBV19	NA	TRBJ1-1	CASRPSAVYGTEAFF	TGTGCCAGTAGGCCAAGCGCCGTCTATGGCACTGAAGCTTTCTTT
NA	TRBV7-9	once	TRBJ2-7	CASSSPEGFPSYEQYF	TGTGCCAGCAGCTCACCCGAGGGCTTCCCCTCCTACGAGCAGTACTTC
NA	TRBV7-2	NA	TRBJ2-2	CASSLGVNTGELFF	TGTGCCAGCAGCTTAGGTGTCAACACCGGGGAGCTGTTTTTT
TRBD1	TRBV7-2	NA	TRBJ2-7	CASSLGPGQGIDEQYF	TGTGCCAGCAGCTTGGGGCCGGGACAGGGTATAGACGAGCAGTACTTC
TRBD2	TRBV20-1	NA	TRBJ2-7	CSARGTSGMDEQYF	TGCAGTGCTCGCGGGACTAGCGGGATGGACGAGCAGTACTTC
NA	TRBV6-1	NA	TRBJ2-7	CASRVHGWEQYF	TGTGCCAGCAGGGTCCACGGGTGGGAGCAGTACTTC
TRBD1	TRBV28	NA	TRBJ1-5	CASSQEQGAGQPQHF	TGTGCCAGCAGCCAAGAACAGGGGGCGGGCCAGCCCCAGCATTTT
TRBD2	TRBV20-1	NA	TRBJ2-3	CSALAGDRVDTQYF	TGCAGTGCCTTAGCGGGAGATAGGGTAGATACGCAGTATTTT
TRBD1	TRBV12-3/TRBV12-4	few	TRBJ1-1	CASSLGQGKAFF	TGTGCCAGCAGTCTTGGACAGGGAAAAGCTTTCTTT
NA	TRBV28	NA	TRBJ1-2	CATSRRPATYGYTF	TGTGCCACTAGTCGAAGACCAGCCACCTATGGCTACACCTTC
TRBD2	TRBV6-1	NA	TRBJ2-2	CASSERVAGGTGELFF	TGTGCCAGCAGTGAACGGGTAGCGGGAGGCACCGGGGAGCTGTTTTTT
TRBD2	TRBV20-1	NA	TRBJ2-2	CSARDWAGGLNTGELFF	TGCAGTGCTAGAGACTGGGCGGGAGGGTTGAATACCGGGGAGCTGTTTTTT
NA	TRBV7-9	few	TRBJ1-1	CASSLVEDTEAFF	TGTGCCAGCAGCTTAGTAGAAGACACTGAAGCTTTCTTT
NA	TRBV7-8	few	TRBJ1-2	CASSPPSADGYTF	TGTGCCAGCAGCCCGCCGAGTGCGGATGGCTACACCTTC
NA	TRBV27	NA	TRBJ2-3	CASGLRTISTDTQYF	TGTGCCAGCGGCCTTAGGACAATTAGCACAGATACGCAGTATTTT
NA	TRBV6-2/TRBV6-3	few	TRBJ1-1	CASSYSRNTEAFF	TGTGCCAGCAGTTACTCCCGAAACACTGAAGCTTTCTTT
NA	TRBV20-1	few	TRBJ2-6	CSAPPRQRSGANVLTF	TGCAGTGCTCCCCCCAGGCAGCGCTCTGGGGCCAACGTCCTGACTTTC
TRBD1	TRBV7-9	NA	TRBJ1-3	CASSLGQGARGNTIYF	TGTGCCAGCAGTCTGGGACAGGGGGCGCGGGGAAACACCATATATTTT